This is a list of T cell receptor beta chains from one sample in a study of T cell responses to AZD1222 COVID-19 vaccine. Using immunoSEQ multiplex PCR, the repertoire was profiled, and TCRdb retains in-frame clones only, with some absent. This table has 100,000 to 150,000 clones, 75% to 95% appearing once. This specimen was peripheral blood, taken on day 0 of AZD1222 vaccination. These receptors came from an adult in good health. Both conserved end residues are part of each CDR3. Each record gives: D gene, J gene, V gene, clone size, CDR3 protein, CDR3 DNA. A D gene is named only where the DNA matches it firmly. Not every row has a clone size; where given, it reads once, few, many or a size class.

d_call: -; j_call: TRBJ2-6; v_call: TRBV5-4; clone_size: -; cdr3_aa: CASSSGQRKSGANVLTF; cdr3_nt: TGTGCCAGCAGCTCAGGACAAAGGAAATCTGGGGCCAACGTCCTGACTTTC
d_call: TRBD1; j_call: TRBJ2-7; v_call: TRBV11-2; clone_size: -; cdr3_aa: CASSSLRRDRGYEQYF; cdr3_nt: TGTGCCAGCAGCTCACTACGCCGGGACAGGGGCTACGAGCAGTACTTC
d_call: -; j_call: TRBJ2-5; v_call: TRBV5-4; clone_size: once; cdr3_aa: CASSSPTQETQYF; cdr3_nt: TGTGCCAGCAGCTCGCCTACCCAAGAGACCCAGTACTTC
d_call: TRBD2; j_call: TRBJ2-1; v_call: TRBV6-4; clone_size: -; cdr3_aa: CASSDREGDEQFF; cdr3_nt: TGTGCCAGCAGTGACAGGGAGGGAGATGAGCAGTTCTTC
d_call: TRBD1; j_call: TRBJ1-4; v_call: TRBV29-1; clone_size: -; cdr3_aa: CSVGTGWGTNEKLFF; cdr3_nt: TGCAGCGTGGGGACAGGGTGGGGAACTAATGAAAAACTGTTTTTT
d_call: -; j_call: TRBJ1-1; v_call: TRBV5-4; clone_size: -; cdr3_aa: CASSGTGTMNTEAFF; cdr3_nt: TGTGCCAGCAGCGGCACCGGGACAATGAACACTGAAGCTTTCTTT
d_call: TRBD2; j_call: TRBJ2-6; v_call: TRBV2; clone_size: -; cdr3_aa: CASSLLAGDSGANVLTF; cdr3_nt: TGTGCCAGCAGCCTACTAGCGGGAGACTCTGGGGCCAACGTCCTGACTTTC
d_call: TRBD1; j_call: TRBJ2-7; v_call: TRBV27; clone_size: -; cdr3_aa: CASSSAPQGKQYF; cdr3_nt: TGTGCCAGCAGTTCCGCCCCACAGGGGAAGCAGTACTTC
d_call: -; j_call: TRBJ1-6; v_call: TRBV27; clone_size: -; cdr3_aa: CASSPRFGGTYNSPLHF; cdr3_nt: TGTGCCAGCAGTCCCCGCTTTGGGGGAACCTATAATTCACCCCTCCACTTT
d_call: -; j_call: TRBJ1-3; v_call: TRBV9; clone_size: -; cdr3_aa: CASSAPPVGNTIYF; cdr3_nt: TGTGCCAGCAGCGCCCCTCCCGTCGGAAACACCATATATTTT
d_call: -; j_call: TRBJ2-5; v_call: TRBV24-1; clone_size: few; cdr3_aa: CATSGDQETQYF; cdr3_nt: TGTGCCACCAGTGGGGACCAAGAGACCCAGTACTTC
d_call: -; j_call: TRBJ1-5; v_call: TRBV7-2; clone_size: -; cdr3_aa: CASSKIGGFQPQHF; cdr3_nt: TGTGCCAGCAGCAAAATCGGAGGTTTTCAGCCCCAGCATTTT
d_call: -; j_call: TRBJ2-1; v_call: TRBV19; clone_size: -; cdr3_aa: CASTKDTATYNEQFF; cdr3_nt: TGTGCCAGTACCAAGGACACAGCGACCTACAATGAGCAGTTCTTC
d_call: -; j_call: TRBJ1-1; v_call: TRBV28; clone_size: -; cdr3_aa: CASRSTALTEAFF; cdr3_nt: TGTGCCAGCAGGTCAACAGCCCTCACTGAAGCTTTCTTT
d_call: TRBD2; j_call: TRBJ2-3; v_call: TRBV3-1/TRBV3-2; clone_size: -; cdr3_aa: CASSQDSGRGTSTDTQYF; cdr3_nt: TGTGCCAGCAGCCAAGATAGCGGGAGGGGCACCAGCACAGATACGCAGTATTTT
d_call: TRBD1; j_call: TRBJ2-1; v_call: TRBV19; clone_size: -; cdr3_aa: CASSITGQGTYNEQFF; cdr3_nt: TGTGCCAGTAGTATCACCGGACAGGGTACCTACAATGAGCAGTTCTTC
d_call: TRBD1; j_call: TRBJ2-7; v_call: TRBV5-1; clone_size: -; cdr3_aa: CASSIDRGSYEQYF; cdr3_nt: TGCGCCAGCAGCATTGACAGGGGATCCTACGAGCAGTACTTC
d_call: -; j_call: TRBJ1-1; v_call: TRBV9; clone_size: -; cdr3_aa: CASSVGVGRGGTEAFF; cdr3_nt: TGTGCCAGCAGCGTAGGGGTGGGGAGGGGAGGAACTGAAGCTTTCTTT
d_call: TRBD1; j_call: TRBJ2-7; v_call: TRBV2; clone_size: -; cdr3_aa: CASRTPGQGAYEQYF; cdr3_nt: TGTGCCAGCAGGACTCCGGGACAGGGGGCTTACGAGCAGTACTTC
d_call: -; j_call: TRBJ1-4; v_call: TRBV19; clone_size: -; cdr3_aa: CASSTSRQEKLFF; cdr3_nt: TGTGCCAGTAGTACGTCGAGACAGGAAAAACTGTTTTTT
d_call: TRBD2; j_call: TRBJ2-1; v_call: TRBV7-9; clone_size: -; cdr3_aa: CASSSHPDWLLAGEQFF; cdr3_nt: TGTGCCAGCAGCTCACACCCCGACTGGCTTTTAGCGGGTGAGCAGTTCTTC
d_call: TRBD1; j_call: TRBJ2-5; v_call: TRBV7-9; clone_size: once; cdr3_aa: CASSPRTGMIGETQYF; cdr3_nt: TGTGCCAGCAGCCCGCGGACAGGGATGATAGGGGAGACCCAGTACTTC
d_call: -; j_call: TRBJ1-1; v_call: TRBV3-1/TRBV3-2; clone_size: -; cdr3_aa: CASSQESAEAFF; cdr3_nt: TGTGCCAGCAGCCAAGAGTCCGCTGAAGCTTTCTTT
d_call: TRBD2; j_call: TRBJ2-3; v_call: TRBV2; clone_size: -; cdr3_aa: CASRGRTSGASTDTQYF; cdr3_nt: TGTGCCAGCAGGGGGCGGACTAGCGGGGCCAGCACAGATACGCAGTATTTT
d_call: -; j_call: TRBJ2-5; v_call: TRBV5-4; clone_size: -; cdr3_aa: CASSLDLGETQYF; cdr3_nt: TGTGCCAGCAGCTTGGACTTGGGGGAGACCCAGTACTTC
d_call: TRBD2; j_call: TRBJ2-5; v_call: TRBV7-9; clone_size: -; cdr3_aa: CASSSRRAGGGTQETQYF; cdr3_nt: TGTGCCAGCAGCTCGAGGCGAGCGGGAGGGGGAACCCAAGAGACCCAGTACTTC
d_call: TRBD2; j_call: TRBJ2-2; v_call: TRBV28; clone_size: few; cdr3_aa: CASSAGGAGEHTGELFF; cdr3_nt: TGTGCCAGCAGTGCCGGGGGAGCGGGAGAACACACCGGGGAGCTGTTTTTT
d_call: -; j_call: TRBJ1-1; v_call: TRBV6-5; clone_size: -; cdr3_aa: CASSRGGREKTEAFF; cdr3_nt: TGTGCCAGCAGCCGGGGGGGGCGGGAAAAGACTGAAGCTTTCTTT
d_call: -; j_call: TRBJ1-1; v_call: TRBV28; clone_size: -; cdr3_aa: CASRTNTEAFF; cdr3_nt: TGTGCCAGCAGGACGAACACTGAAGCTTTCTTT
d_call: -; j_call: TRBJ2-5; v_call: TRBV4-2; clone_size: -; cdr3_aa: CASSQGSTGEQETQYF; cdr3_nt: TGTGCCAGCAGCCAAGGATCCACTGGAGAGCAAGAGACCCAGTACTTC
d_call: -; j_call: TRBJ2-1; v_call: TRBV20-1; clone_size: -; cdr3_aa: CSASLSGRGLYEQFF; cdr3_nt: TGCAGTGCTAGTCTGTCTGGCCGGGGGTTATATGAGCAGTTCTTC
d_call: TRBD2; j_call: TRBJ2-7; v_call: TRBV30; clone_size: once; cdr3_aa: CAWSSGRKYEQYF; cdr3_nt: TGTGCCTGGTCTAGCGGGAGGAAATACGAGCAGTACTTC
d_call: -; j_call: TRBJ1-2; v_call: TRBV28; clone_size: once; cdr3_aa: CAITGTDYGYTF; cdr3_nt: TGTGCCATCACAGGGACCGACTATGGCTACACCTTC
d_call: TRBD2; j_call: TRBJ2-1; v_call: TRBV28; clone_size: -; cdr3_aa: CASSLRTSGRPYNEQFF; cdr3_nt: TGTGCCAGCAGTCTGAGGACTAGCGGGCGGCCTTACAATGAGCAGTTCTTC
d_call: -; j_call: TRBJ2-1; v_call: TRBV27; clone_size: -; cdr3_aa: CASSLSPGPAGEQFF; cdr3_nt: TGTGCCAGCAGTTTATCTCCGGGACCCGCGGGAGAGCAGTTCTTC
d_call: TRBD1; j_call: TRBJ2-5; v_call: TRBV5-1; clone_size: -; cdr3_aa: CASSPDRGRETQYF; cdr3_nt: TGCGCCAGCAGCCCGGACAGGGGGCGGGAGACCCAGTACTTC
d_call: -; j_call: TRBJ2-1; v_call: TRBV10-3; clone_size: -; cdr3_aa: CAISGASDSRNEQFF; cdr3_nt: TGTGCCATCAGTGGGGCTAGCGATTCCCGGAATGAGCAGTTCTTC